This TCR beta chain was obtained from a study of cytomegalovirus exposure and HLA in healthy donors. Worth noting for this clone: Its antigen is not identified.

A multiplex PCR was run with 60 Vbeta primers and 13 Jbeta primers. Sequenced by immunoSEQ multiplex PCR; TCRdb stores in-frame clones only, minus some. Altogether 90,000 to 150,000 clones are present, 75% to 90% being singletons, with the ten largest covering 1.5% to 2%. CDR1 and CDR2 (germline): MDHEN, SYDVKM. This CDR3 has 15 residues. Trimming removed 6 bases from V and 6 bases from J, with 21 bases in between. Findings and caveats of the study: Most of the TCR beta V segments (in an earlier analysis) were productive either about 87% or about 30% of the time. In a later analysis, across HLA loci, associated TCR counts were highest for DRB1, lowest for HLA-C. HLA restriction was apparent for most CMV-associated TCR beta chains in a later analysis.

Sequenced input: PBMCs. The chain couples TRBV28 to TRBJ2-7; the D gene is possibly TRBD2 (5 bases). This receptor was identified in a man aged 40-50 years in good health and CMV-seronegative. The CDR3 sequence is CASSKTEAQAAEQYF. CDR3 nucleotide sequence: TGTGCCAGCAGCAAGACGGAGGCTCAGGCGGCCGAGCAGTACTTC.